The 24 T cell receptor beta chains below come from one sample, sequenced in a study of T-cell reconstitution after alpha-beta-depleted transplantation in children (dated by TCRdb to about 2016). What this sample's treatment or condition label stands for: allogeneic hematopoietic cell transplantation with graft depleted of TCRalphabeta T cells and CD19 B cells. Library preparation used PCR. For sequencing, an Illumina HiSeq 2500 was employed. Molecular barcoding was employed in the preparation of TCR libraries, with unique molecular identifiers being used to normalize TCRbeta repertoire quantification. TCRdb trimmed the raw reads at Q25, called clones with MiXCR and kept productive beta chains. Merged by CDR3 protein, the rows form single entries marked with the most common genes and DNA. Across this sample there are roughly 670,000 distinct CDR3 sequences, with about 12% seen only once. Around 0.76% of the sample rests with the top ten.

Sample: PBMCs, taken before TCRalphabeta/CD19-depleted stem cell transplant. The receptor set was obtained from a girl aged 2 to 10 with congenital amegakaryocytic thrombocytopenia, due to receive a stem cell transplant.

This clonotype was counted at least ten times. The V call is TRBV5-1, the J call TRBJ2-1; D may be TRBD2 (5 bases). Germline CDR1 reads SGHRS; CDR2 reads YFSETQ. V dropped 6 bases and J dropped 10 bases, with 17 bases sitting between them. There are 13 residues in the CDR3. DNA for the CDR3: TGCGCCAGCACAGCTGGGGAGCGAATCGAGCAGTTCTTC. It translates to CASTAGERIEQFF.

This clonotype was observed a handful of times. This rearrangement joins TRBV12-3 or TRBV12-4 to TRBJ2-5; tentatively, D is TRBD2 (6 bases). Trimming left V 5 bases short and J 5 bases short, with 15 bases between. CDR3 length equals 14 residues. CDR3: CASSNQGAGETQYF. In DNA form, the CDR3 reads TGTGCCAGCAGTAACCAGGGTGCGGGGGAGACCCAGTACTTC.

Many counts were recorded for this clonotype. The V and J genes are TRBV28 and TRBJ1-5, with D unclear. V lost 5 bases to trimming and J lost 7 bases, with 15 bases between them. CDR1 and CDR2 from the germline V gene are MDHEN and SYDVKM. CDR3 length equals 14 residues. CDR3 residues: CASSQNSIVQPQHF. CDR3 DNA: TGTGCCAGCAGTCAGAATAGCATCGTGCAGCCCCAGCATTTT.

In this sample, this clonotype turned up a few times. V is TRBV5-5 and J is TRBJ2-1; possible D gene TRBD2, 5 bases. CDR1 is SGHKS and CDR2 is YYEKEE in the germline V gene (reference sequence). This CDR3 contains 14 residues. V lost 3 bases and J 8 bases, leaving 15 bases between the germline ends. CDR3 in amino acids: CASSSYSLGDEQFF. CDR3 nucleotides: TGTGCCAGCAGCTCATATTCCTTGGGAGATGAGCAGTTCTTC.

In regard to this clonotype: The junction and the germline gene differ at one end; a read error may be behind it. The J gene is TRBJ2-1, the V gene TRBV7-9, with D perhaps TRBD2 (5 bases). Germline V gene sequence: CDR1 SEHNR, CDR2 FQNEAQ (reference sequence). The CDR3 is 13 residues long. The CDR3 protein is CASSIGLAGEPFF. In DNA form, the CDR3 reads TGTGCCAGCAGCATTGGACTGGCCGGCGAGCCGTTCTTC.

For this clonotype: A much larger clone is a single base away; this may be a read error. The chain is built from TRBV29-1 and TRBJ2-7; D uncertain. Per germline, CDR1 SQVTM and CDR2 ANQGSEA. CDR3 length: 12 residues. The CDR3 region is CSVASDNYDQYF. DNA for the CDR3: TGCAGCGTCGCATCAGACAACTACGACCAGTACTTC.

This clonotype was detected ten times or more. This chain links TRBV20-1 with TRBJ2-2; D remains unclear. Germline V gives CDR1 DFQATT, CDR2 SNEGSKA (reference sequence). The germline V and J ends were trimmed by 0 bases and 6 bases, with 17 bases remaining between them. This CDR3 has 16 residues. This CDR3 is CSARDLVGTRAGELFF. CDR3 bases: TGCAGTGCTAGAGATCTAGTGGGAACACGCGCCGGGGAGCTGTTTTTT.

The chain has TRBV5-5 and TRBJ2-3; D tentatively fits TRBD1 or TRBD2 (6 bases each). The V end was cut by 2 bases, the J end by 5 bases, with 18 bases between. This CDR3 has 16 amino acids. Germline CDR1 is SGHKS and CDR2 is YYEKEE (reference sequence). CDR3: CASSLGSGAREDTQYF. The CDR3 DNA sequence: TGTGCCAGCAGCTTAGGATCGGGGGCGCGGGAAGATACGCAGTATTTT. Supplemented by reference TRBV5-5 and TRBJ2-3, the full variable domain reads DAGVTQSPTHLIKTRGQQVTLRCSPISGHKSVSWYQQVLGQGPQFIFQYYEKEERGRGNFPDRFSARQFPNYSSELNVNALLLGDSALYLCASSLGSGAREDTQYFGPGTRLTVL.

J is TRBJ1-2 and V is TRBV5-1, with 9 bases lining up with TRBD1. CDR3 size: 18 residues. The germline gives CDR1 SGHRS, CDR2 YFSETQ. The V segment lost 4 bases and the J segment 4 bases; nucleotides outside the gene matches: 17. The CDR3 coding sequence is TGCGCCAGCAGCCCGCATGGCGGGGGGACAGGGATCACCTATGGCTACACCTTC. It translates to CASSPHGGGTGITYGYTF.

The chain employs TRBV3-1 and TRBJ2-7, with 10 bases matching TRBD2. CDR1 LGHDT and CDR2 YNNKEL come from the germline V gene (reference sequence). The CDR3 is 15 residues long. V was clipped by 5 bases and J by 1 base; unmatched bases: 5. The CDR3 spells CASSTSGDLSYEQYF. CDR3 bases: TGTGCCAGCAGCACTAGCGGGGATCTTTCCTACGAGCAGTACTTC.

This clonotype was recorded at least ten times. The chain carries TRBV20-1 and TRBJ2-4, with TRBD2 as a possible D gene (6 bases). The CDR3 sequence is 12 residues long. The germline V gene has CDR1 DFQATT and CDR2 SNEGSKA (reference sequence). V lost 5 bases and J lost 5, with 10 bases in between. This CDR3 is CSARTGENIQYF. CDR3 nucleotides: TGCAGTGCTCGGACGGGAGAAAACATTCAGTACTTC.

This clonotype was seen many times. In DNA form, the CDR3 reads TGTGCCAGCAGCCATATAAGCTCCTACAATGAGCAGTTCTTC. Translating gives CASSHISSYNEQFF. The J gene is TRBJ2-1, the V gene TRBV14, with unresolved D. Trimming took 3 bases from V and 0 from J, leaving 6 bases between them. Germline-derived CDR1 and CDR2 are SGHDN and FVKESK. This CDR3 has 14 amino acids.

The CDR3 DNA is TGTGCCATCAGACGTCCGATTAGCGGGAGCGGGCCCGGTTCCTACGAGCAGTACTTC. Its protein is CAIRRPISGSGPGSYEQYF. The rearrangement joins TRBV12-3 or TRBV12-4 to TRBJ2-7; the match to TRBD2 covers 9 bases. V shed 10 bases, J shed 1 base, and the junction held 23 bases outside the gene matches. This CDR3 region has 19 residues.

This clonotype was counted a few times. This chain joins TRBV27 and TRBJ2-5; 8 bases map to TRBD2. The junction had 6 bases not matched to a gene; V was cut back by 2 bases and J by 4 bases. Germline V gene lookup returns CDR1 MNHEY and CDR2 SMNVEV (reference sequence). CDR3 size: 15 residues. The DNA of the CDR3 is TGTGCCAGCAGTTTAGGAGCGGGAGAATCAGAGACCCAGTACTTC. Encoded protein: CASSLGAGESETQYF.

CDR3 amino acids: CASSLIAGVDEQYF. The DNA of the CDR3 is TGCGCCAGCAGCTTGATTGCGGGAGTTGACGAGCAGTACTTC. This chain links TRBV5-1 with TRBJ2-7, with 7 nucleotides matching TRBD2. CDR3 length: 14 residues. Germline V lookup: CDR1 SGHRS, CDR2 YFSETQ. V shed 1 base, J shed 5 bases, and the junction held 6 bases outside the gene matches. Filled out from reference TRBV5-1 and TRBJ2-7, the complete variable domain reads KAGVTQTPRYLIKTRGQQVTLSCSPISGHRSVSWYQQTPGQGLQFLFEYFSETQRNKGNFPGRFSGRQFSNSRSEMNVSTLELGDSALYLCASSLIAGVDEQYFGPGTRLTVT.

As to this clonotype: The final CDR3 position lacks the conserved phenylalanine or tryptophan, pointing to a likely read error. The chain is built from TRBV5-1 and TRBJ1-1, with D unresolved. Germline CDR1 is SGHRS and CDR2 is YFSETQ. V was cut by 4 bases and J by 4 bases, with 17 bases left in between. The CDR3 has 15 residues. The CDR3 DNA sequence: TGCGCCAGCAGCACCTCGGAGGGATCGGGCACTGAAGCTTTCTAT. Translated: CASSTSEGSGTEAFY.

This clonotype was detected many times. The chain joins TRBV20-1 to TRBJ2-7, with 9 bases that match TRBD2. The germline CDR1 and CDR2 sequences are DFQATT and SNEGSKA (reference sequence). V gave up 6 bases and J gave up 2 bases; unmatched junction bases: 5. The CDR3 is made up of 13 amino acids. Written as DNA, the CDR3 is TGCAGTGCGCTAGCGGGGTCACCCTACGAGCAGTACTTC. Translating gives CSALAGSPYEQYF.

This clonotype was seen more than once but under ten times. The rearrangement uses TRBV20-1 and TRBJ2-1; D gene unclear. Trimming cost V 2 bases and J 1 base, with 6 bases left between them. This CDR3 spans 13 amino acids. The germline V gene encodes CDR1 DFQATT and CDR2 SNEGSKA (reference sequence). The CDR3 nucleotides read TGCAGTGCTAGAAGGCCTTCCTACAATGAGCAGTTCTTC. It codes for CSARRPSYNEQFF.

The sample holds a few counts of this clonotype. The V call is TRBV5-1, the J call TRBJ2-1; D may correspond to TRBD1 or TRBD2 (6 bases each). V was clipped by 1 base and J by 6 bases, with 14 bases between them. The CDR3 length is 15 residues. Per germline, CDR1 SGHRS and CDR2 YFSETQ. The CDR3 DNA reads TGCGCCAGCAGCTTGAGACAGGCGGGATCCAATGAGCAGTTCTTC. It encodes CASSLRQAGSNEQFF.

The chain employs TRBV20-1 and TRBJ2-1; D may correspond to TRBD1 or TRBD2 (6 bases each). V was trimmed by 0 bases and J by 3 bases, leaving 12 bases between them. The CDR3 covers 15 residues. Germline V gene lookup returns CDR1 DFQATT and CDR2 SNEGSKA (reference sequence). This CDR3 is CSARESGANYNEQFF. The DNA of the CDR3 is TGCAGTGCTAGAGAGTCGGGGGCAAACTACAATGAGCAGTTCTTC.

This clonotype appeared a few times. The genes are TRBV5-1 and TRBJ1-2; 11 bases are a match to TRBD1. CDR3 length: 18 amino acids. Germline V lookup: CDR1 SGHRS, CDR2 YFSETQ. The V gene end was trimmed by 5 bases and the J gene end by 0 bases; junction bases not matched to a gene: 12. DNA for the CDR3: TGCGCCAGCAGTCTGAAGCGGACAGGGGGCCGAACTAACTATGGCTACACCTTC. Translated: CASSLKRTGGRTNYGYTF.

The table lists this clonotype with a few counts. This chain joins TRBV10-3 and TRBJ2-1, with 9 bases fitting TRBD1. Germline lookup yields CDR1 ENHRY and CDR2 SYGVKD. V shed 6 bases, J shed 8 bases, and the junction held 8 bases outside the gene matches. The CDR3 loop spans 14 amino acids. The CDR3 DNA reads as TGTGCCATCAGCCCGGGACAGGGAGGGTATGAGCAGTTCTTC. It codes for CAISPGQGGYEQFF.

The sample holds a few counts of this clonotype. CDR3 region: CASSQALPGIGTGELFF. The CDR3 coding sequence is TGTGCCAGCAGCCAAGCCCTACCTGGGATAGGGACCGGGGAGCTGTTTTTT. The chain recombines TRBV3-1 with TRBJ2-2; D is unresolved. CDR1 and CDR2 from the germline V gene are LGHDT and YNNKEL (reference sequence). The CDR3 loop spans 17 amino acids. The V end was cut by 1 base, the J end by 5 bases, with 17 bases between.

This clonotype was seen only a few times. V gene TRBV12-3 or TRBV12-4 combines with J gene TRBJ2-1; D may be TRBD2 (6 bases). CDR3 length: 15 residues. V dropped 3 bases and J dropped 4 bases, with 13 bases sitting between them. The CDR3: CASSFRREPYNEQFF. As DNA, the CDR3 is TGTGCCAGCAGTTTCCGGAGGGAGCCTTACAATGAGCAGTTCTTC.